Presented here are 32 T cell receptor beta chains from one specimen sequenced in a study of tissue T cells after allogeneic stem cell transplantation. Time point in this sample: mouse harvest day 7 after allogeneic transplant. The graft held 10^6 splenic CD5+ T cells and 10^7 T-cell-depleted bone marrow cells. Method: immunoSEQ multiplex PCR; TCRdb's copy keeps in-frame clones and lacks some. The sample contains 9,000 to 9,500 clones, more than 40% of which appear only once. The sequencing sample was made of gut tissue. The source of these receptors is a female BALB/c mouse given C57BL/6 T cells with graft-versus-host disease after an allogeneic hematopoietic cell transplant.

About this clone itself: Mouse names are used for the genes. The CDR3 end is not reached by the read, which stops 1 residue before it; the germline J gene fills it in. The chain carries TRBV26 and TRBJ2-5, with 9 bases that match TRBD1. The V segment lost 4 bases and the J segment 5 bases; nucleotides outside the gene matches: 4. Per the germline V gene, CDR1 is KGHPV and CDR2 is FQNQEV (reference sequence). The CDR3 extends over 14 amino acids. The CDR3 DNA, read in part, is TGTGCCAGCAGTCCTCGACAGGGGGGAGACACCCAGTAC. Translating gives CASSPRQGGDTQY. The entire CDR3 sequence reads CASSPRQGGDTQYF.

On this clone: The genes are named according to mouse. From the germline J gene comes the end of the CDR3, since the read stops 1 residue before it. This sequence joins TRBV13-3 and TRBJ2-1, with a tentative D call TRBD2 (6 bases). The CDR3 contains 13 residues. The germline V and J ends were trimmed by 6 bases and 3 bases, with 10 bases remaining between them. Germline V CDR1 and CDR2: NNHDY, SYVADS. The CDR3 DNA, read in part, is TGTGCCAGCACCAGACTGGCCTATGCTGAGCAGTTC. This gives the protein CASTRLAYAEQF. The entire CDR3 protein reads CASTRLAYAEQFF.

This clone was counted a few times. The genes are named according to mouse. The CDR3 end lies 1 residue beyond the end of the read and is filled in from the germline J gene. The chain has TRBV13-1 and TRBJ2-3, with 10 nucleotides matching TRBD2. This CDR3 has 14 amino acids. The V and J ends lost 6 bases and 0 bases, in that order; junction bases with no gene match: 1. Germline lookup yields CDR1 NSHNY and CDR2 SYGAGN. The CDR3 sequence: CASTWGGSAETLYF. CDR3 DNA (partial): TGTGCCAGCACCTGGGGGGGCAGTGCAGAAACGCTGTAT.

Points on this clone: Gene names are mouse gene names. The CDR3 is cut off 1 residue early in the read; its end comes from the germline J gene. This chain joins TRBV3 and TRBJ2-5; D gene uncertain. Germline CDR1 and CDR2: SNHLY and FYNGKV (reference sequence). The CDR3 sequence is 13 residues long. V was clipped by 1 base and J by 4 bases, with 6 bases between them. The part of the CDR3 DNA that was read is TGTGCCAGCAGCTTAGGCCTTAAAGACACCCAGTAC. This sequence encodes CASSLGLKDTQY. The whole CDR3 sequence is CASSLGLKDTQYF.

A word on this clone: Mouse germline and gene names are used. From the germline J gene comes the end of the CDR3, since the read stops 1 residue before it. The rearrangement joins TRBV13-1 to TRBJ2-7, with TRBD2 matching over 8 bases. J gave up 2 bases and V 0 bases, and 1 base lay outside the gene matches. The length of the CDR3 is 14 residues. Germline V CDR1 and CDR2: NSHNY, SYGAGN. This chain's CDR3 is CASSDGGGPYEQYF. The sequenced part of the CDR3 DNA is TGTGCCAGCAGTGATGGGGGGGGGCCCTATGAACAGTAC.

This clone was seen a single time. Gene names are the mouse ones. The CDR3 end is not reached by the read, which stops 1 residue before it; the germline J gene fills it in. This chain links TRBV19 with TRBJ1-6, with D unclear. TRBJ1-6 carries the ORF label, with uncertain function. V lost 3 bases, J lost 8 bases, and 6 bases lay in between. Germline loops: CDR1 FNHDT, CDR2 SITEND (reference sequence). The CDR3 is 12 residues long. The sequenced CDR3 bases are TGTGCCAGCAGTACTCAGGATTCGCCCCTCTAC. Translated: CASSTQDSPLY. The full CDR3 protein reads CASSTQDSPLYF.

Note on this clone: Mouse germline and gene names are used. The observed sequence ends 1 residue before the CDR3 terminus, with the missing tail filled in from the germline J gene. This CDR3 is also generated by other DNA sequences in the sample. The genes are TRBV16 and TRBJ2-7; TRBD2 aligns across 8 bases. V was pared by 3 bases and J by 0 bases, with 1 base of the junction left unmatched. The CDR3 extends over 14 amino acids. Per the germline V gene, CDR1 is SGHSA and CDR2 is FRNQAP. The CDR3 bases that were read are TGTGCAAGCAGCTTTTGGGGGGGCTCCTATGAACAGTAC. Amino acid sequence: CASSFWGGSYEQY. The whole CDR3 protein reads CASSFWGGSYEQYF.

With regard to this clone: The gene names given are mouse names. The CDR3 end falls 1 residue outside the read, so it is completed with the germline J gene. This chain links TRBV26 with TRBJ2-3, with 9 bases identical to TRBD2. Trimming at V came to 6 bases and at J to 0 bases, leaving 4 bases not matched to a gene. Germline V CDR1 and CDR2: KGHPV, FQNQEV (reference sequence). This CDR3 contains 15 residues. The CDR3 reads CASRRTGGSAETLYF. CDR3 DNA (partial): TGTGCCAGCAGGAGAACTGGGGGGAGTGCAGAAACGCTGTAT.

This clone was observed a few times. Mouse gene names and germline throughout. The read ends 1 residue before the CDR3 terminus; that terminus is restored from the germline J gene. This chain links TRBV26 with TRBJ1-6; TRBD1 is a possible D gene (5 bases). TRBJ1-6 is given ORF status, its function remaining uncertain. The CDR3 runs to 13 residues. Per germline, CDR1 KGHPV and CDR2 FQNQEV (reference sequence). Trimming shortened V by 2 bases and J by 8 bases, and 7 bases separated the two germline ends. CDR3 sequence reads: CASSLGGDSPLYF. The DNA read from the CDR3 is TGTGCCAGCAGTCTGGGGGGTGATTCGCCCCTCTAC.

Comment on this clone: Gene names are the mouse ones. The read falls 1 residue short of the CDR3 end, and the missing part is taken from the germline J gene. This rearrangement joins TRBV5 to TRBJ2-2, with 12 bases aligning to TRBD2. The V gene's germline CDR1 is LGHNA and CDR2 YNLKQL (reference sequence). V lost 4 bases and J lost 0; bases outside the gene matches: 3. The CDR3 loop spans 17 amino acids. The CDR3 reads CASSPRTGGANTGQLYF. The DNA read from the CDR3 is TGTGCCAGCAGCCCAAGGACTGGGGGGGCAAACACCGGGCAGCTCTAC.

To note about this clone: Here the gene names and germline are mouse. The sequenced fragment ends 1 residue before the CDR3 boundary, so the rest is inferred from the germline J gene. This rearrangement joins TRBV2 to TRBJ2-5; D uncertain. CDR3 length: 13 residues. The ends were cut back, 0 bases at V and 2 bases at J, with 3 bases in the middle. Germline CDR1 is LGHNA and CDR2 is YSYQKL. The sequenced CDR3 bases are TGTGCCAGCAGCCAAGACACCCAAGACACCCAGTAC. Its translation: CASSQDTQDTQY. The entire CDR3 protein reads CASSQDTQDTQYF. The full variable domain, rest sourced from reference TRBV2 and TRBJ2-5, is DPKIIQKPKYLVAVTGSEKILICEQYLGHNAMYWYRQSAKKPLEFMFSYSYQKLMDNQTASSRFQPQSSKKNHLDLQITALKPDDSATYFCASSQDTQDTQYFGPGTRLLVL.

Worth noting for this clone: Germline and genes here are mouse. The read gets to within 1 residue of the CDR3 end, and the germline J gene fills in the rest. This chain links TRBV23 with TRBJ2-7; the table's TRBD2 call for D was not verified on the DNA. The CDR3 consists of 13 residues. The germline gives CDR1 KGHTA, CDR2 FQNQQP. The CDR3 bases that were read are TGCTCCAGCAGTCAATCCCGCTGGGATGAACAGTAC. It yields the protein CSSSQSRWDEQY. The entire CDR3 sequence reads CSSSQSRWDEQYF. The full variable domain, completed using reference TRBV23 and TRBJ2-7, is DAAVTQKPRYLIKMKGQEAEMKCIPEKGHTAVFWYQQKQSKELKFLIYFQNQQPLDQIDMVKERFSAVCPSSSLCSLGIRTCEAEDSALYLCSSSQSRWDEQYFGPGTRLTVL.

This clone was observed a few times. These gene names are mouse names. CDR3 amino acids: CASSTAGGAPQDTQYF. The CDR3 DNA, read in part, is TGTGCCAGCAGTACGGCTGGGGGGGCGCCCCAAGACACCCAGTAC. The rearrangement joins TRBV19 to TRBJ2-5, with TRBD2 matching 10 bases. The read ends 1 residue before the CDR3 terminus; that terminus is restored from the germline J gene. There are 16 residues in the CDR3. The germline V gene encodes CDR1 FNHDT and CDR2 SITEND (reference sequence). Trimming took 3 bases from V and 2 from J; bases not matched to a gene: 6.

This clone is labeled large. Gene names and germline match the mouse. Sequencing ends 1 residue short of the CDR3 end; the germline J gene provides the rest. The J gene is TRBJ2-7, the V gene TRBV19; D may be TRBD1 (6 bases). The germline CDR1 and CDR2 sequences are FNHDT and SITEND (reference sequence). CDR3 length equals 14 residues. V lost 0 bases and J 0 bases, leaving 7 bases between the germline ends. Incomplete CDR3 DNA: TGTGCCAGCAGTATAGGGGACATCTCCTATGAACAGTAC. It codes for CASSIGDISYEQY. The entire CDR3 is CASSIGDISYEQYF.

Remarks on this clone: All gene names here are mouse names. The CDR3 end falls 1 residue outside the read, so it is completed with the germline J gene. The gene calls are TRBV15 and TRBJ2-7; no clear D gene. CDR3 size: 11 residues. Trimming cost V 5 bases and J 3 bases, with 5 bases left between them. CDR1 is SGHND and CDR2 is FRSKSL in the germline V gene. The CDR3 DNA, read in part, is TGTGCCAGCAGTCGGGACTATGAACAGTAC. This translates into CASSRDYEQY. The whole CDR3 is CASSRDYEQYF.

This clone showed up just a few times. The germline and genes are mouse ones. The read stops 1 residue short of the end of the CDR3; the missing end is completed from the germline J gene. The rearrangement uses TRBV3 and TRBJ2-2; TRBD1 matches 8 bases. This CDR3 comprises 14 residues. The germline V gene encodes CDR1 SNHLY and CDR2 FYNGKV (reference sequence). The trim removed 5 bases at V and 1 base at J, leaving 0 bases unmatched. The CDR3 loop reads CASSGQGNTGQLYF. The DNA read from the CDR3 is TGTGCCAGCAGCGGACAGGGAAACACCGGGCAGCTCTAC. The full variable domain, in which reference TRBV3 and TRBJ2-2 provide the parts outside the CDR3, is GPKVLQIPSHQIIDMGQMVTLNCDPVSNHLYFYWYKQILGQQMEFLVNFYNGKVMEKSKLFKDQFSVERPDGSYFTLKIQPTALEDSAVYFCASSGQGNTGQLYFGEGSKLTVL.

Remarks on this clone: Gene names and germline refer to mouse. CDR3 residues: CASSWDRGREVFF. The part of the CDR3 DNA that was read is TGTGCCAGCAGTTGGGACAGGGGGCGCGAAGTCTTC. The chain recombines TRBV15 with TRBJ1-1; 12 nucleotides line up with TRBD1. The read stops 1 residue short of the end of the CDR3; the missing end is completed from the germline J gene. Germline V gives CDR1 SGHND, CDR2 FRSKSL. CDR3 size: 13 residues. J was trimmed by 8 bases and V by 4 bases; bases with no gene match: 2.

This clone was counted a few times. Mouse gene names and germline throughout. The read ends 1 residue before the CDR3 terminus; that terminus is restored from the germline J gene. The genes are TRBV3 and TRBJ1-3, with D maybe TRBD1 (5 bases). V was trimmed by 4 bases and J by 0 bases, leaving 7 bases between them. Germline V CDR1 and CDR2: SNHLY, FYNGKV (reference sequence). This CDR3 is built from 14 residues. CDR3 sequence: CASSYRNSGNTLYF. The CDR3 bases that were read are TGTGCCAGCAGCTACAGGAATTCTGGAAATACGCTCTAT.

For this clone: Gene labels here are mouse ones. From the germline J gene comes the end of the CDR3, since the read stops 1 residue before it. The J gene is TRBJ2-5, the V gene TRBV5, with TRBD2 identical over 7 bases. Germline assignment: CDR1 LGHNA and CDR2 YNLKQL (reference sequence). J gave up 2 bases and V 0 bases, and 2 bases lay outside the gene matches. The CDR3 extends over 15 amino acids. The CDR3 reads CASSQEGGGQDTQYF. CDR3 DNA, as far as it was read: TGTGCCAGCAGCCAAGAGGGGGGGGGCCAAGACACCCAGTAC.

A note on this clone: The gene names here belong to mouse. The read terminates 1 residue before the CDR3 end, so the remaining end is supplied by the germline J gene. The chain recombines TRBV13-2 with TRBJ2-4; D is possibly TRBD2 (6 bases). V was trimmed by 7 bases and J by 5 bases, leaving 11 bases between them. CDR3 length: 12 residues. Germline V lookup: CDR1 NNHNN, CDR2 SYGAGS (reference sequence). CDR3 DNA (partial): TGTGCCAGCAGTGGGGGTTCAAACACCTTGTAC. Its translation is CASSGGSNTLY. The entire CDR3 protein is CASSGGSNTLYF.

This clone was seen a handful of times. Mouse gene names and germline throughout. The same CDR3 is also encoded by other DNA sequences in this sample. CDR3 in amino acids: CASSLGNQDTQYF. The sequenced part of the CDR3 DNA is TGTGCCAGCAGTCTTGGTAACCAAGACACCCAGTAC. The chain links TRBV26 to TRBJ2-5; D is undetermined. Read data end 1 residue before the CDR3 end; the end is taken from the germline J gene. Trimming took off 3 bases at V and 0 bases at J, with 4 bases between the two ends. Per germline, CDR1 KGHPV and CDR2 FQNQEV (reference sequence). The CDR3 consists of 13 residues.

About this clone itself: Each gene name is a mouse one. Read data end 1 residue before the CDR3 end; the end is taken from the germline J gene. V and J are TRBV13-2 and TRBJ1-4; D is perhaps TRBD1 (6 bases). Germline-derived CDR1 and CDR2 are NNHNN and SYGAGS (reference sequence). The CDR3 is 14 amino acids. Trimming left V 5 bases short and J 3 bases short, with 11 bases between. The DNA read from the CDR3 is TGTGCCAGCGGGCCGGGACAAACCAACGAAAGATTATTT. Translation gives CASGPGQTNERLF. The whole CDR3 region reads CASGPGQTNERLFF.

Within the sample, this clone is medium-sized. Gene labels here are mouse ones. The read stops 1 residue short of the end of the CDR3; the missing end is completed from the germline J gene. The V and J genes are TRBV26 and TRBJ2-1, with 7 bases lining up with TRBD1. CDR1 KGHPV and CDR2 FQNQEV come from the germline V gene (reference sequence). The CDR3 runs to 15 residues. V was clipped by 3 bases and J by 1 base; unmatched bases: 3. The part of the CDR3 DNA that was read is TGTGCCAGCAGTCTTCCGGGACAGAACTATGCTGAGCAGTTC. Translated: CASSLPGQNYAEQF. The CDR3 as a whole reads CASSLPGQNYAEQFF.

This clone is medium-sized (0.01 to 0.1%). Mouse gene names apply. The CDR3 is cut off 1 residue early in the read; its end comes from the germline J gene. This chain uses TRBV13-2 with TRBJ1-3, with a weak D call TRBD1 (5 bases). Germline values: CDR1 NNHNN, CDR2 SYGAGS (reference sequence). The CDR3 spans 14 residues. V lost 2 bases and J lost 0, with 6 bases in between. The CDR3 region is CASGETDSGNTLYF. The part of the CDR3 DNA that was read is TGTGCCAGCGGTGAGACAGATTCTGGAAATACGCTCTAT.

Comment on this clone: Mouse gene names apply. The missing CDR3 end, 1 residue past where the read stops, is filled in from the germline J gene. The gene calls are TRBV1 and TRBJ1-1; tentatively, D is TRBD1 (5 bases). Germline CDR1 NSQYPW, CDR2 LRSPGD (reference sequence). V shed 0 bases and J shed 7 bases, with 9 bases lying between them. The CDR3 length is 13 residues. The CDR3 DNA, read in part, is TGCACCTGCAGTGCAGATCCCAGGGAAGAAGTCTTC. Residues: CTCSADPREEVF. The whole CDR3 is CTCSADPREEVFF.

This clone was counted a few times. The listed genes are named as in mouse. The read is 1 residue too short to cover the CDR3 end, so that end is filled in from the germline J gene. The V call is TRBV24, the J call TRBJ2-1; D may correspond to TRBD1 or TRBD2 (5 bases each). Germline assignment: CDR1 KGHTA and CDR2 FRNEEI. This CDR3 has 14 amino acids. Trimming removed 3 bases from V and 1 base from J, with 7 bases in between. The CDR3: CASSLRGNYAEQFF. CDR3 DNA, as far as it was read: TGTGCCAGCAGTCTCCGGGGGAACTATGCTGAGCAGTTC.

On this clone: Gene names are the mouse ones. The CDR3 protein is CASSRQKNTEVFF. The part of the CDR3 DNA that was read is TGTGCCAGCAGTAGACAAAAAAACACAGAAGTCTTC. The chain combines TRBV19 with TRBJ1-1; D is unclear. The sequenced fragment ends 1 residue before the CDR3 boundary, so the rest is inferred from the germline J gene. CDR1 is FNHDT and CDR2 is SITEND in the germline V gene (reference sequence). This CDR3 comprises 13 residues. V lost 3 bases to trimming and J lost 1 base, with 7 bases between them.

With regard to this clone: Gene names and germline refer to mouse. The read terminates 1 residue before the CDR3 end, so the remaining end is supplied by the germline J gene. The chain couples TRBV5 to TRBJ2-1; D is ambiguous. Trimming cost V 0 bases and J 4 bases, with 4 bases left between them. Germline CDR1 is LGHNA and CDR2 is YNLKQL (reference sequence). This CDR3 has 13 amino acids. The CDR3 reads CASSQDRYAEQFF. The sequenced part of the CDR3 DNA is TGTGCCAGCAGCCAAGACAGATATGCTGAGCAGTTC.

A remark on this clone: The gene symbols are mouse symbols. The observed sequence ends 1 residue before the CDR3 terminus, with the missing tail filled in from the germline J gene. The gene calls are TRBV26 and TRBJ1-4; D is possibly TRBD1 (6 bases). CDR3 length equals 14 residues. In germline, CDR1 is KGHPV, CDR2 FQNQEV (reference sequence). V was cut by 2 bases and J by 2 bases, with 6 bases left in between. The DNA read from the CDR3 is TGTGCCAGCAGTCTGACAGGGTCCAACGAAAGATTATTT. Residues: CASSLTGSNERLF. The complete CDR3 protein is CASSLTGSNERLFF.

This clone has just a few counts. Genes and germline are mouse. Sequencing ends 1 residue short of the CDR3 end; the germline J gene provides the rest. The chain is built from TRBV12-2 and TRBJ2-4; the match to TRBD2 covers 13 bases. J gave up 1 base and V 4 bases, and 4 bases lay outside the gene matches. The CDR3 runs 16 residues. CDR1 SGHLS and CDR2 HYDKME come from the germline V gene. The chain's CDR3 is CASSRDWGGRQNTLYF. The part of the CDR3 DNA that was read is TGTGCCAGCTCCCGGGACTGGGGGGGTCGTCAAAACACCTTGTAC.

Regarding this clone: The germline and genes are mouse ones. The read comes to an end 1 residue before the CDR3 does, leaving the germline J gene to fill in the end. J is TRBJ1-2 and V is TRBV26; the match to TRBD1 covers 8 bases. This CDR3 comprises 15 residues. The germline CDR1 and CDR2 sequences are KGHPV and FQNQEV (reference sequence). With V trimmed by 2 bases and J by 0 bases, 2 bases remained unmatched. Here the CDR3 reads CASSLRDRTNSDYTF. The part of the CDR3 DNA that was read is TGTGCCAGCAGTCTGCGGGACAGGACAAACTCCGACTACACC. Variable domain in full (rest from reference TRBV26 and TRBJ1-2): NSKVIQTPRYLVKGQGQKAKMRCIPEKGHPVVFWYQQNKNNEFKFLINFQNQEVLQQIDMTEKRFSAECPSNSPCSLEIQSSEAGDSALYLCASSLRDRTNSDYTFGSGTRLLVI.

Notes on this clone: Gene and germline names: mouse. The CDR3 is cut off 1 residue early in the read; its end comes from the germline J gene. The genes are TRBV5 and TRBJ2-5; 7 nucleotides align to TRBD1. With 0 bases clipped from V and 4 bases from J, the junction kept 1 base outside the gene matches. The germline V gene encodes CDR1 LGHNA and CDR2 YNLKQL (reference sequence). The CDR3 loop spans 14 amino acids. CDR3 residues: CASSQEDREDTQYF. The DNA read from the CDR3 is TGTGCCAGCAGCCAAGAAGACAGGGAAGACACCCAGTAC.